A single sample is the source of the 2 T cell receptor beta chains below, sequenced in a study of cytomegalovirus exposure and HLA in healthy donors. PCR amplification relied on 60 Vbeta primers (plus 13 Jbeta primers). Measured with immunoSEQ multiplex PCR; TCRdb has only the in-frame clones, and not every one. Of around 150,000 clones in the sample, approximately 72% were seen once. Sequencing was carried out using PBMCs. The receptor source for this set is a female donor in good health and CMV-seronegative.

V gene TRBV4-1 combines with J gene TRBJ2-4, with TRBD2 as a possible D gene (6 bases). Trimming left V 0 bases short and J 6 bases short, with 12 bases between. There are 15 residues in the CDR3. The germline CDR1 and CDR2 sequences are MGHRA and YSYEKL. The CDR3 here is CASSQDVGSINIQYF. Written as DNA, the CDR3 is TGCGCCAGCAGCCAAGACGTCGGGAGTATAAACATTCAGTACTTC.

The genes are TRBV2 and TRBJ2-7; the D is unclear. V dropped 7 bases and J dropped 5 bases, with 15 bases sitting between them. The CDR3 has 13 residues. Germline CDR1 reads SNHLY; CDR2 reads FYNNEI. CDR3 DNA: TGTGCCAGCACCGTACTTCCTGTCCACGAGCAGTACTTC. It is translated as CASTVLPVHEQYF.